A selection of T cell receptor beta chains follows, all from one sample in a study of cytomegalovirus exposure and HLA in healthy donors. Only in-frame clones appear in the TCRdb table, and some are missing; sequencing was by immunoSEQ multiplex PCR. Counted here are approximately 82,000 clones, about 9.4% occurring once; the ten biggest clones make up more than 20%. The sequenced material came from PBMCs. Every receptor here comes from a man aged 55 to 70 in good health and CMV-seropositive. CDR3s include the opening cysteine and the closing phenylalanine or tryptophan. Fields, in order: CDR3 protein, CDR3 DNA, clone size, V gene, J gene, D gene. The D gene is left open where the match is weak. Part of the rows lack a size; the others show once, few, many or a class for expanded clones.

CSGDRGGTEAFF	TGCAGCGGGGACAGGGGTGGGACTGAAGCTTTCTTT	.	TRBV29-1	TRBJ1-1	TRBD1
CAIGGEVGARAFF	TGTGCCATTGGGGGGGAAGTGGGGGCGCGAGCTTTCTTT	.	TRBV28	TRBJ1-1	.
CASRQGLHTEAFF	TGTGCCAGCAGACAGGGTTTACACACTGAAGCTTTCTTT	.	TRBV6-1	TRBJ1-1	.
CATSGRRISLAGEETQYF	TGTGCCACCAGCGGACGAAGAATATCACTAGCGGGAGAGGAGACCCAGTACTTC	.	TRBV15	TRBJ2-5	TRBD2
CASSRPRAGGPGTDTQYF	TGTGCCAGCAGCCGACCTAGAGCGGGGGGGCCAGGCACAGATACGCAGTATTTT	few	TRBV7-3	TRBJ2-3	TRBD2
CASSFTGSSYCYTF	TGCGCCAGCAGCTTTACAGGATCATCCTATTGCTACACCTTC	.	TRBV5-1	TRBJ1-2	.
CASSQGGAGRGYGYTF	TGTGCCAGCAGCCAAGGGGGTGCAGGGCGGGGGTATGGCTACACCTTC	few	TRBV4-2	TRBJ1-2	.
CASSQPLGTPYQETQYF	TGCGCCAGCAGCCAACCATTGGGGACTCCGTACCAAGAGACCCAGTACTTC	few	TRBV4-1	TRBJ2-5	.
CASGSGTVNTEAFF	TGCGCCAGCGGATCCGGGACAGTAAACACTGAAGCTTTCTTT	few	TRBV5-1	TRBJ1-1	TRBD1
CASNNLGGATSTDTQYF	TGCGCCAGCAACAACCTAGGGGGGGCTACTAGCACAGATACGCAGTATTTT	few	TRBV5-1	TRBJ2-3	.
CASSSDRELGEKLFF	TGTGCCAGCAGCTCAGACAGGGAACTTGGGGAAAAACTGTTTTTT	.	TRBV7-9	TRBJ1-4	TRBD1
CASSEGAATEAFF	TGTGCCAGCAGCGAGGGGGCGGCCACTGAAGCTTTCTTT	.	TRBV5-5	TRBJ1-1	TRBD1
CASSWGTGFTSTDTQYF	TGTGCCAGCAGCTGGGGGACAGGATTTACTAGCACAGATACGCAGTATTTT	few	TRBV5-6	TRBJ2-3	TRBD1
CASSEGQGLNQPQHF	TGTGCCAGCAGTGAAGGACAGGGCCTGAATCAGCCCCAGCATTTT	.	TRBV6-1	TRBJ1-5	TRBD1
CASGLGPGGVGSEAFF	TGTGCTAGTGGTTTGGGCCCAGGAGGGGTCGGGTCTGAAGCTTTCTTT	few	TRBV12-5	TRBJ1-1	.
CASRNLAGVYNEQFF	TGTGCCAGCAGGAACCTAGCGGGAGTCTACAATGAGCAGTTCTTC	few	TRBV6-5	TRBJ2-1	TRBD2
CASSPRTGEHWGYTF	TGTGCCAGCAGTCCCCGGACAGGGGAGCACTGGGGCTACACCTTC	.	TRBV28	TRBJ1-2	TRBD1
CASTPWGQSSYNEQFF	TGCGCCAGCACCCCTTGGGGCCAGAGCTCCTACAATGAGCAGTTCTTC	few	TRBV5-1	TRBJ2-1	.
CASSDDRGQPQHF	TGTGCCAGCAGCGACGACAGGGGCCAGCCCCAGCATTTT	.	TRBV2	TRBJ1-5	TRBD1